This TCR beta chain was sequenced for a study of shared clonotypes between healthy human individuals. About the research overall: Per donor, CD8 memory used one plate, CD8 naive used two, CD4 memory used three and CD4 naive used three.

The CDR3 consists of 14 residues. Germline-derived CDR1 and CDR2 are SGHRS and YFSETQ. The V gene end was trimmed by 0 bases and the J gene end by 5 bases; junction bases not matched to a gene: 5. The assay was carried out at the deep level. Assay used: immunoSEQ multiplex PCR; TCRdb lists only in-frame clones, some missing. The repertoire includes about 2.2 million clones, about 93% of them detected once, and around 1.8% sits in the top ten. CD45RO negativity and positive selection for CCR7 defined naive CD8 cells, a population that excluded terminally differentiated effector memory CD45RA+ cells. The sequenced material came from naive CD8+ T cells from PBMCs. This chain uses TRBV5-1 with TRBJ2-7, with TRBD2 identical over 7 bases. This TCR derives from a man aged 18-30 years in good health. Some clones in this sample may be carry-over from other donors' samples. The CDR3 DNA is TGCGCCAGCAGCTTGGATGGCGGGAGCCACGAGCAGTACTTC. This encodes CASSLDGGSHEQYF.